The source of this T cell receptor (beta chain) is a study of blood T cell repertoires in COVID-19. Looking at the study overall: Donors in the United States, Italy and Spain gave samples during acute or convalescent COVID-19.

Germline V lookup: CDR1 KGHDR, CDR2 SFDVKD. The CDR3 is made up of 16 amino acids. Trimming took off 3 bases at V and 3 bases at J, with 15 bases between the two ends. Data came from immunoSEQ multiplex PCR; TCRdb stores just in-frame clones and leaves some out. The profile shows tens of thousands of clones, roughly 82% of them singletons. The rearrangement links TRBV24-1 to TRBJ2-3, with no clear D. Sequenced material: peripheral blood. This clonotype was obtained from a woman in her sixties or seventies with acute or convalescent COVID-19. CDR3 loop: CATSDTPPTGTDTQYF. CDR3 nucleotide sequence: TGTGCCACCAGTGATACACCCCCCACCGGGACAGATACGCAGTATTTT.